One TCR beta chain is described in this entry. V was clipped by 1 base and J by 0 bases, with 14 bases between them. CDR1 SGHNT and CDR2 YENEEA come from the germline V gene. The CDR3 sequence is 17 residues long. The data are from a study of TIL therapy for anti-PD-1-resistant metastatic lung cancer. The immunoSEQ assay was v3. Sequencing was performed with immunoSEQ multiplex PCR; in TCRdb, only in-frame clones are kept and a portion is missing. There are under 60,000 clones in the sample; approximately 83% occur only once, and 4.5% to 6% lies in the top ten. Regarding time point: pre-treatment sample, taken before nivolumab and TIL therapy.

The clonotype was recovered from a person between 25 and 80 years old with non-small cell lung cancer. Sequenced here: blood, sampled at baseline. The chain combines TRBV11-3 with TRBJ2-3; D gene ambiguous. CDR3 in amino acids: CASSLGAIKSSTDTQYF. For the CDR3, the DNA is TGTGCCAGCAGCTTAGGCGCCATAAAATCTAGCACAGATACGCAGTATTTT. Full variable domain (remainder filled in from reference TRBV11-3 and TRBJ2-3): EAGVVQSPRYKIIEKKQPVAFWCNPISGHNTLYWYLQNLGQGPELLIRYENEEAVDDSQLPKDRFSAERLKGVDSTLKIQPAELGDSAVYLCASSLGAIKSSTDTQYFGPGTRLTVL.